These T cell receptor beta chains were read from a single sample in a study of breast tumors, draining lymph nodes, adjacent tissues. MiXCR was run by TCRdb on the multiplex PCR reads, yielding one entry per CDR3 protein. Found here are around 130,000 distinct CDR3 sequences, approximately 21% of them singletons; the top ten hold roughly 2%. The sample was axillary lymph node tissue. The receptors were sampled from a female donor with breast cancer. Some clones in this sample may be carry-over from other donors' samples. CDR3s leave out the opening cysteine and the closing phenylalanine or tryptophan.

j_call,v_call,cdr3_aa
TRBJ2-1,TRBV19,ASSMTLAGASGYNEQF
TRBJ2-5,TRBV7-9,ASLVYGAEGETQY
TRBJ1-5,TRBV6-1,ASSEENLGAQPQH
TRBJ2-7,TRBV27,ASSSDRQGLVQY
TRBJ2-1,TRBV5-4,ASSGIGAGDEQF
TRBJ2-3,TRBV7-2,ASSPSVAVHTQY
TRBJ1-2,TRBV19,ATLRSAANYGYT
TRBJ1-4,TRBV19,ASSIHSGRDNEKLF
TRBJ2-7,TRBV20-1,SARWNSAYEQY
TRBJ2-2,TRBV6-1,ASSPPPSAGELF
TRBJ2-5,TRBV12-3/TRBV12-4,ASSTTSRGKAAETQY
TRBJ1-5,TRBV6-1,ASTRQGNNFYSNQPQH
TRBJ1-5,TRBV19,ASRVNSNQPQH
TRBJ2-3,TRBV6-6,ASSGQRTDTQY
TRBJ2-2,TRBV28,ASSILADLNTGELF
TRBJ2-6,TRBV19,ASSIGGGYSGANVLT
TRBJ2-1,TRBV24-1,ATSDFSGTPPF
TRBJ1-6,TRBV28,ASNSPGSPLH
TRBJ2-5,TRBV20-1,SARDGAGGGETQY
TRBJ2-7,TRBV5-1,ASGSDNSYEQY
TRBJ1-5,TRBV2,ATASQGNQPQH
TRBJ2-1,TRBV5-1,ASSFEYNEQF
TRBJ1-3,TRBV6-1,ASSGRDIGNTIY
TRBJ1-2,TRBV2,ASGQNYGYT
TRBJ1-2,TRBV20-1,SARARGTESYGYT
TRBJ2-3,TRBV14,ASSREGGTDTQY
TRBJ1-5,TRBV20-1,SARGYRDRGIRNQPQH
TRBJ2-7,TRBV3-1,ASSQAGQFAYEQY